These 13 T cell receptor beta chains share one sample of origin, sequenced in a study of CD8+CD57+ T cells in acquired aplastic anemia. Genomic DNA was employed as the template in profiling TCR beta VDJ and CDR3. TCRdb ran MiXCR on the reads and lists one entry per CDR3 protein. The profile shows 300,000 or so distinct CDR3 sequences, approximately 55% of them singletons. The source material was sorted CD4+, CD8+, or CD8+CD57+ T cells (not recorded which) from PBMCs. These receptors were obtained from a human donor with severe aplastic anemia or a healthy control (not recorded which).

This clonotype has a handful of counts. The chain combines TRBV28 with TRBJ1-2; D not certain. Germline CDR1 reads MDHEN; CDR2 reads SYDVKM. V gave up 10 bases and J gave up 8 bases, with 14 bases separating them. This CDR3 is built from 11 residues. The CDR3 sequence is CATNGHLGYTF. CDR3 nucleotide sequence: TGTGCCACTAACGGCCACCTCGGCTACACCTTC.

This clonotype ranks as medium-sized. The genes are TRBV4-2 and TRBJ1-2; weak D call: TRBD1 (5 bases). This CDR3 contains 16 residues. V lost 0 bases and J lost 2, with 13 bases in between. Looked up from germline, CDR1 is LGHNA and CDR2 is YNFKEQ. The chain's CDR3 is CASSQEVGGTNYGYTF. DNA of the CDR3: TGTGCCAGCAGCCAAGAAGTCGGGGGGACCAACTATGGCTACACCTTC.

This clonotype was observed at least ten times. Germline is not matched at one junction end, which may reflect a read error. The chain couples TRBV7-2 to TRBJ2-7; 10 bases align to TRBD2. This CDR3 contains 20 residues. CDR1 is SGHTA and CDR2 is FQGNSA in the germline V gene. CDR3 DNA sequence: TGTGCCAGCAGCTTAGGGGATGAGGTAGCGGGGGGCCGGAGCTCCTCCGAGCAGTACTTC. It yields the protein CASSLGDEVAGGRSSSEQYF.

The V call is TRBV7-2, the J call TRBJ2-7, with 9 bases matching TRBD2. This CDR3 has 16 residues. Germline V CDR1 and CDR2: SGHTA, FQGNSA. After removal of 1 base from V and 2 bases from J, the junction contained 6 bases not matched to a gene. CDR3: CASSLGGQRGAYEQYF. The CDR3 nucleotides are TGTGCCAGCAGCTTAGGAGGTCAGCGGGGGGCCTACGAGCAGTACTTC.

This clonotype came up many times. The J gene is TRBJ2-7, the V gene TRBV25-1; D is perhaps TRBD1 (6 bases). The V end lost 4 bases, the J end lost 5 bases, and 12 bases lay between the germline ends. The CDR3 consists of 13 residues. Germline lookup yields CDR1 MGHDK and CDR2 SYGVNS. CDR3 residues: CASSAYRAHEQYF. The CDR3 coding sequence is TGTGCCAGCAGTGCGTACAGGGCCCACGAGCAGTACTTC.

V gene TRBV19 combines with J gene TRBJ2-5; 10 bases line up with TRBD2. Germline V gene lookup returns CDR1 LNHDA and CDR2 SQIVND (reference sequence). V shed 4 bases, J shed 2 bases, and the junction held 1 base outside the gene matches. This CDR3 contains 14 residues. DNA for the CDR3: TGTGCCAGTAGTAAACTAGCGGGACAAGAGACCCAGTACTTC. Residues: CASSKLAGQETQYF.

This clonotype has only one observation. DNA of the CDR3: TGTGCCAGTAGTATACAGGGAGGCAATCAGCCCCAGCATTTT. It yields the protein CASSIQGGNQPQHF. This rearrangement joins TRBV19 to TRBJ1-6; a possible D gene is TRBD1 (5 bases). Matching the DNA end better, TRBJ1-5 makes the J call doubtful. Per germline, CDR1 LNHDA and CDR2 SQIVND (reference sequence). The CDR3 runs to 14 residues.

The J gene is TRBJ2-3, the V gene TRBV14; 10 bases line up with TRBD2. Trimming removed 7 bases from V and 0 bases from J; junction bases left unmatched: 1. Germline CDR1 reads SGHDN; CDR2 reads FVKESK. The CDR3 length is 14 residues. The DNA for the CDR3 is TGTGCCAGCAAGACTAGCGGGAGCACAGATACGCAGTATTTT. It is translated as CASKTSGSTDTQYF.

The V call is TRBV15, the J call TRBJ1-1; a weak D match, TRBD1 (6 bases). Germline V gene data show CDR1 as LNHNV and CDR2 as YYDKDF (reference sequence). The CDR3 length is 16 residues. Trimming took 1 base from V and 3 from J, leaving 15 bases between them. CDR3 sequence: CATSRGRDIIYTEAFF. The DNA for the CDR3 is TGTGCCACCAGCAGAGGCCGGGACATTATATACACTGAAGCTTTCTTT.

Note on this clonotype: Its ends do not fully match the called genes, so a read error is possible. The chain is built from TRBV20-1 and TRBJ2-5; D might be TRBD2 (6 bases). The J call may be faulty, since TRBJ2-1 better matches the DNA end. The CDR3 is made up of 17 amino acids. In germline, CDR1 is DFQATT, CDR2 SNEGSKA (reference sequence). The CDR3 region is CSARDLDGGTVYNVQFF. The CDR3 DNA sequence: TGCAGTGCTAGAGATCTGGATGGCGGGACGGTATACAATGTGCAGTTCTTC.

This clonotype was picked up many times. The gene calls are TRBV6-5 and TRBJ1-1; D is undetermined. This CDR3 has 15 amino acids. V lost 2 bases and J lost 6, with 16 bases in between. Per germline, CDR1 MNHEY and CDR2 SVGAGI. This CDR3 is CASSYDRRSRAEAFF. CDR3 coding DNA: TGTGCCAGCAGTTACGATCGGCGGTCCCGGGCTGAAGCTTTCTTT.

The rearrangement links TRBV14 to TRBJ1-1; D is ambiguous. V was trimmed by 8 bases and J by 5 bases, leaving 15 bases between them. The CDR3 loop spans 13 amino acids. Germline values: CDR1 SGHDN, CDR2 FVKESK. This CDR3 reads CASSPQGWTEAFF. The CDR3 bases are TGTGCCAGCTCACCACAAGGGTGGACTGAAGCTTTCTTT.

In this sample, this clonotype turned up a few times. The chain carries TRBV19 and TRBJ2-5; TRBD2 agrees at 7 bases. Germline V gene lookup returns CDR1 LNHDA and CDR2 SQIVND (reference sequence). Trimming removed 7 bases from V and 5 bases from J; junction bases left unmatched: 7. The CDR3 contains 13 residues. The CDR3 DNA follows: TGTGCCAGTAACCGGGGGGTAAAGGAGACCCAGTACTTC. Translating it yields CASNRGVKETQYF.